This record concerns one T cell receptor (beta chain) sequence. The target antigen is unknown. Every patient experienced relapse after autologous stem cell transplantation, and brentuximab vedotin exposure varied. These data originate in a study of PD-1 blockade in classical Hodgkin lymphoma. About the research overall: The study gave patients nivolumab 3 mg/kg intravenously every 2 weeks. Regarding the study as a whole: Compared with baseline, CD4+ but not CD8+ TCR diversity had risen significantly by C4D1. Relapsed/refractory patients reportedly had lower baseline diversity than newly diagnosed patients. When nivolumab was started under 1 year after ASCT, patients were excluded.

TCRdb keeps only in-frame clones here, not all; method: immunoSEQ multiplex PCR. The sample carries roughly 92,000 clones, roughly 89% recorded once. Sequencing used peripheral blood mononuclear cells (PBMCs), obtained at baseline. The sequence derives from a human donor with classical Hodgkin lymphoma.

The CDR3 spells CARSSGLYNEQFF. CDR3 bases: TGTGCCCGCTCGAGCGGACTCTACAATGAGCAGTTCTTC. This chain connects TRBV30 to TRBJ2-1; D might be TRBD2 (5 bases). The V and J ends lost 8 bases and 3 bases respectively, with 14 bases between them. Germline V gene lookup returns CDR1 GTSNPN and CDR2 SVGIG (reference sequence). This CDR3 is built from 13 residues.